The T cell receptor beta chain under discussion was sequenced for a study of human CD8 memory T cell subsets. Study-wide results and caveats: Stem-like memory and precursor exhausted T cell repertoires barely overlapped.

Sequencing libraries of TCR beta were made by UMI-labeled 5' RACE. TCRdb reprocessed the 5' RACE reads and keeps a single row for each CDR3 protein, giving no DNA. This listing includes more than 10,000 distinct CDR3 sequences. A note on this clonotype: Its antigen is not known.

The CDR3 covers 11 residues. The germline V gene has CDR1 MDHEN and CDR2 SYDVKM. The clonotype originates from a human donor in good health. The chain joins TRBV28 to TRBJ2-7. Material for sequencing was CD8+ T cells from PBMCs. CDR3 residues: CASSRSTEQYF.